This TCR beta chain was found in a study of T cell changes during pregnancy in multiple sclerosis. This table comes from immunoSEQ multiplex PCR, and its TCRdb copy is limited to in-frame clones, with some not included. Here the sample spans about 14,000 clones, about 83% being singletons. The germline V gene has CDR1 MDHEN and CDR2 SYDVKM. V gave up 4 bases and J gave up 3 bases, with 13 bases separating them. The CDR3 loop spans 15 amino acids. The sample here was CD8+ T cells from peripheral blood mononuclear cells, taken after pregnancy. The receptor comes from a female donor in good health, enrolled as a control in a pregnancy study. The chain carries TRBV28 and TRBJ1-5; TRBD1 is a possible D gene (6 bases). The CDR3 loop reads CASSYPGHPNQPQHF. The CDR3 DNA sequence: TGTGCCAGCAGTTACCCGGGACACCCCAATCAGCCCCAGCATTTT.